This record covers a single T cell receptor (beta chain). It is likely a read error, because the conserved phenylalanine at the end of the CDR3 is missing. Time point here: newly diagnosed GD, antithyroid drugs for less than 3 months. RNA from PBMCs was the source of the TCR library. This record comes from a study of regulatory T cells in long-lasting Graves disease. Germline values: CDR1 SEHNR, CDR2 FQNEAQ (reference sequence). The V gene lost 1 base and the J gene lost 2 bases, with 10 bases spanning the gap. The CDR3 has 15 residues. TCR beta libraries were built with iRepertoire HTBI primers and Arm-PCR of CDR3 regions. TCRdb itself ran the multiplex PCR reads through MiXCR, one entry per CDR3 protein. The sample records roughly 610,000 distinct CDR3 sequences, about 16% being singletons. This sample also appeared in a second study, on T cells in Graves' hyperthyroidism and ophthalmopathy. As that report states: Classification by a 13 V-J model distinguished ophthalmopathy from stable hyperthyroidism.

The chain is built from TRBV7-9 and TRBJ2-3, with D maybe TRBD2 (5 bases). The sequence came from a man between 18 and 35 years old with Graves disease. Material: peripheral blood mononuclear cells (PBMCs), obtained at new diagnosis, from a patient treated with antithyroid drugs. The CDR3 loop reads CASSLVLVPTDTQYS. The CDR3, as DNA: TGTGCCAGCAGCTTAGTACTAGTTCCCACAGATACGCAGTATTCT.